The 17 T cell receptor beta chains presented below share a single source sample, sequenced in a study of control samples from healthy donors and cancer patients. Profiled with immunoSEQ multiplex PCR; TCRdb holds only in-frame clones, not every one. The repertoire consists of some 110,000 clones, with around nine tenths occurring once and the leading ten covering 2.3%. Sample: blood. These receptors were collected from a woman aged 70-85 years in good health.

The CDR3 DNA reads TGCGCCAGCAGCAGTCAGGCCAGCACAGATACGCAGTATTTT. This gives the protein CASSSQASTDTQYF. The genes are TRBV4-1 and TRBJ2-3; D is unclear. There are 14 residues in the CDR3. V dropped 5 bases and J dropped 0 bases, with 9 bases sitting between them. CDR1 is MGHRA, CDR2 YSYEKL, per germline.

The CDR3 nucleotides read TGTGCCAGCAGCTCTAGGACCACCGGGGAGCTGTTTTTT. Translation gives CASSSRTTGELFF. The chain links TRBV7-3 to TRBJ2-2; no reliable D call. Germline V gene data show CDR1 as SGHTA and CDR2 as FQGTGA. V was shortened by 4 bases and J by 4 bases, with 7 bases between the two germline ends. The CDR3 is made up of 13 amino acids. The full variable domain, completed using reference TRBV7-3 and TRBJ2-2, is GAGVSQTPSNKVTEKGKYVELRCDPISGHTALYWYRQSLGQGPEFLIYFQGTGAADDSGLPNDRFFAVRPEGSVSTLKIQRTERGDSAVYLCASSSRTTGELFFGEGSRLTVL.

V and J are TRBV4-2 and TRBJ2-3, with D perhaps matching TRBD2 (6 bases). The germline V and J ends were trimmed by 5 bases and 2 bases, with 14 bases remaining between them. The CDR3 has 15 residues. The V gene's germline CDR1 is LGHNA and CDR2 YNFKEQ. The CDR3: CASSEQAGITDTQYF. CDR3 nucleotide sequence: TGTGCCAGCAGCGAACAGGCGGGGATCACAGATACGCAGTATTTT.

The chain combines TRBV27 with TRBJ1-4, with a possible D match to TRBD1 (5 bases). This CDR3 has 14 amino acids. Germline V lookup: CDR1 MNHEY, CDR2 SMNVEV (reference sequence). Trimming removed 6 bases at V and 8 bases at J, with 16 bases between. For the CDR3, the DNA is TGTGCCAGCAGCCCACTAAGGGGATACGAAAAACTGTTTTTT. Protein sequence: CASSPLRGYEKLFF.

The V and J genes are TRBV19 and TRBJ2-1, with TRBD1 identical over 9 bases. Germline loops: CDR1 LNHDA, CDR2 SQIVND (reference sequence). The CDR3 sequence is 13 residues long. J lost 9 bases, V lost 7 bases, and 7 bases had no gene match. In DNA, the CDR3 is TGTGCCAGTAATGGACAGGGGAGGCCTGAGCAGTTCTTC. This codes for CASNGQGRPEQFF. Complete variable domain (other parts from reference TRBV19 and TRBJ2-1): DGGITQSPKYLFRKEGQNVTLSCEQNLNHDAMYWYRQDPGQGLRLIYYSQIVNDFQKGDIAEGYSVSREKKESFPLTVTSAQKNPTAFYLCASNGQGRPEQFFGPGTRLTVL.

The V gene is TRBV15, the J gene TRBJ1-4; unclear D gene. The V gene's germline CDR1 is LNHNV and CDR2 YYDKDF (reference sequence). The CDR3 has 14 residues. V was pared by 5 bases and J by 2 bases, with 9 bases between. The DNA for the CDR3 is TGTGCCACCAGCTTACCAGACACTAATGAAAAACTGTTTTTT. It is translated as CATSLPDTNEKLFF.

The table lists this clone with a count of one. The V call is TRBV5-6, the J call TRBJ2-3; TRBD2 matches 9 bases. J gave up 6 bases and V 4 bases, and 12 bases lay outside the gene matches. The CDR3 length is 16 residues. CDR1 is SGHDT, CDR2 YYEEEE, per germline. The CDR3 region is CASSLGCGGALDTQYF. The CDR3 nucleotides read TGTGCCAGCAGCCTGGGGTGCGGGGGGGCCTTGGATACGCAGTATTTT.

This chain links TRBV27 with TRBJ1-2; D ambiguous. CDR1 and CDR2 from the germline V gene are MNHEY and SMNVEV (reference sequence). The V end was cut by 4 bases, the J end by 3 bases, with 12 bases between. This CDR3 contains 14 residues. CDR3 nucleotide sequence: TGTGCCAGCAGTTCCCAGCCCCTATACTATGGCTACACCTTC. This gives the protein CASSSQPLYYGYTF.

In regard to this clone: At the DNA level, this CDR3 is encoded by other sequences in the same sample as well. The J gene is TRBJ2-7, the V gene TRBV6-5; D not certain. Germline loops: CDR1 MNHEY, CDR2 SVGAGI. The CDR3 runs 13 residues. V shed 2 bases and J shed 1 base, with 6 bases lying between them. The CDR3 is CASSYPGSYEQYF. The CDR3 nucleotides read TGTGCCAGCAGTTACCCCGGGTCCTACGAGCAGTACTTC.

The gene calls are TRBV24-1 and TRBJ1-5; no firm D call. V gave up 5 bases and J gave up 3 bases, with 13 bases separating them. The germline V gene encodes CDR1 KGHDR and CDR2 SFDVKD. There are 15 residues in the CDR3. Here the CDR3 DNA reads TGTGCCACCAGTGTCCCTTTTGGGTACAATCAGCCCCAGCATTTT. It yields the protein CATSVPFGYNQPQHF.

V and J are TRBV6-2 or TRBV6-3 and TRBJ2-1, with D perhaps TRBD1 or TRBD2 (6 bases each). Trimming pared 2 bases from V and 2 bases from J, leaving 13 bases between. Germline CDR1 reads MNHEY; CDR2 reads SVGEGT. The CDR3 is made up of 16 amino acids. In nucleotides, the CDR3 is TGTGCCAGCAGTTACGGGGGGCGGGGAACCTACAATGAGCAGTTCTTC. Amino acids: CASSYGGRGTYNEQFF.

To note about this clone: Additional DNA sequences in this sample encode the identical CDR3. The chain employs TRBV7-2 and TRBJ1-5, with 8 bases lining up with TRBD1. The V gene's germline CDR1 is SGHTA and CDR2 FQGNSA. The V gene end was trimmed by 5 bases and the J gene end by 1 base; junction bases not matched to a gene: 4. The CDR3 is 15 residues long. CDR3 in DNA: TGTGCCAGCAGCCCACGGACAGGGAGCAATCAGCCCCAGCATTTT. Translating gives CASSPRTGSNQPQHF.

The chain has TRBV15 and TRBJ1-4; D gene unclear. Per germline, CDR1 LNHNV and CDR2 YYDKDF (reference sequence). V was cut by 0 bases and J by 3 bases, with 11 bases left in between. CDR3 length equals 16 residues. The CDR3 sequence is CATSRDSPASNEKLFF. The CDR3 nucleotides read TGTGCCACCAGCAGAGATTCCCCGGCCTCTAATGAAAAACTGTTTTTT.

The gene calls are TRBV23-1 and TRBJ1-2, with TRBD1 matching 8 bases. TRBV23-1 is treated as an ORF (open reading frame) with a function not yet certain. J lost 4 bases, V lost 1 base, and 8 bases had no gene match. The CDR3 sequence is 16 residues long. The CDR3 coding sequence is TGCGCCAGCAGTCAATGGCCCAGGGGGCCCATCTATGGCTACACCTTC. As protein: CASSQWPRGPIYGYTF.

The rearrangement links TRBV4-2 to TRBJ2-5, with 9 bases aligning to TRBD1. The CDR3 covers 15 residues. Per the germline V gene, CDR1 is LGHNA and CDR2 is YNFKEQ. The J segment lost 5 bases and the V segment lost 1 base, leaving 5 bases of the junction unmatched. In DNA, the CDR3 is TGTGCCAGCAGCCAAGTCGGGACAGGGAAGGAGACCCAGTACTTC. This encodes CASSQVGTGKETQYF.

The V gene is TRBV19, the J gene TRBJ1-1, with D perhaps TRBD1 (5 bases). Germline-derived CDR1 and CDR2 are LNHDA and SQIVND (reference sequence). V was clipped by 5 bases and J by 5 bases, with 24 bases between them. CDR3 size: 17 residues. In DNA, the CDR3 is TGTGCCAGTAGTTCACCCCATAACCGGGGCATCTGGACTGAAGCTTTCTTT. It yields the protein CASSSPHNRGIWTEAFF. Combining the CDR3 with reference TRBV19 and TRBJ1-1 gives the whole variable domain DGGITQSPKYLFRKEGQNVTLSCEQNLNHDAMYWYRQDPGQGLRLIYYSQIVNDFQKGDIAEGYSVSREKKESFPLTVTSAQKNPTAFYLCASSSPHNRGIWTEAFFGQGTRLTVV.

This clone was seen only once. The CDR3 loop is CASRLREENGETQYF. The CDR3 coding sequence is TGTGCCAGCAGGCTCAGGGAGGAGAATGGAGAGACCCAGTACTTC. The chain has TRBV2 and TRBJ2-5; weak D call: TRBD2 (6 bases). CDR1 and CDR2 (germline): SNHLY, FYNNEI. The germline V and J ends were trimmed by 6 bases and 4 bases, with 18 bases remaining between them. This CDR3 has 15 residues.